This T cell receptor (beta chain) was sequenced in a study of radiotherapy plus CTLA-4 blockade in lung cancer. Looking at the study overall: Patients showed objective responses in about 18% of cases and disease control in 25% to 40%.

Sequencing used immunoSEQ multiplex PCR; TCRdb keeps in-frame clones, though not all of them. The table has around 3,000 clones, roughly 83% seen once. This clone was found a few times. Trimming took 4 bases from V and 3 from J, leaving 9 bases between them. CDR3 length: 13 residues. The germline gives CDR1 WNHNN, CDR2 SYGVQD (reference sequence). The receptor was isolated from a human donor with non-small cell lung cancer that progressed on radiotherapy plus ipilimumab. The material was tumor tissue, obtained from a patient treated with radiotherapy plus ipilimumab. This chain uses TRBV10-1 with TRBJ2-5; D ambiguous. CDR3 in amino acids: CASSVGVKETQYF. CDR3 bases: TGCGCCAGCAGTGTTGGGGTGAAAGAGACCCAGTACTTC.